What follows are 9 T cell receptor beta chains derived from one specimen sequenced in a study of cytomegalovirus exposure and HLA in healthy donors. TCRdb keeps only in-frame clones here, not all; method: immunoSEQ multiplex PCR. Of about 350,000 clones listed, about nine tenths were seen once; the top ten hold roughly 1.1%. The sample was PBMCs. Every receptor here comes from a woman aged 30 to 39 in good health and CMV-seropositive.

This chain links TRBV2 with TRBJ2-3; 13 bases agree with TRBD2. Per germline, CDR1 SNHLY and CDR2 FYNNEI. The CDR3 extends over 15 amino acids. V lost 4 bases to trimming and J lost 4 bases; unmatched junction nucleotides: 2. The CDR3 loop reads CASSGTSGGADTQYF. The CDR3 DNA reads as TGTGCCAGCAGTGGGACTAGCGGGGGAGCAGATACGCAGTATTTT.

This rearrangement joins TRBV27 to TRBJ2-1; 10 bases map to TRBD2. In germline, CDR1 is MNHEY, CDR2 SMNVEV (reference sequence). The V gene end was trimmed by 1 base and the J gene end by 0 bases; junction bases not matched to a gene: 9. CDR3 length: 19 amino acids. The DNA of the CDR3 is TGTGCCAGCAGTTTATTAGTAGCGGGAGGAATAAGCTCCTACAATGAGCAGTTCTTC. Translating gives CASSLLVAGGISSYNEQFF.

The CDR3 spells CATSAGQESLYSNQPQHF. In DNA, the CDR3 is TGTGCCACCAGCGCGGGACAGGAGTCCCTCTATAGCAATCAGCCCCAGCATTTT. V is TRBV15 and J is TRBJ1-5; 8 bases are a match to TRBD1. V was pared by 5 bases and J by 0 bases, with 12 bases of the junction left unmatched. Germline CDR1 LNHNV, CDR2 YYDKDF (reference sequence). CDR3 length equals 18 residues.

This rearrangement joins TRBV4-1 to TRBJ2-7, with 7 bases aligning to TRBD2. This CDR3 has 14 amino acids. The V segment lost 5 bases and the J segment 6 bases; nucleotides outside the gene matches: 10. Looked up from germline, CDR1 is MGHRA and CDR2 is YSYEKL. The CDR3 nucleotides are TGCGCCAGCAGCAAGGCAACGGGGGGAGGCGAGCAGTACTTC. Protein sequence: CASSKATGGGEQYF.

The chain combines TRBV6-1 with TRBJ1-4, with D possibly matching TRBD1 (5 bases). Germline CDR1 and CDR2: MNHNS and SASEGT. The CDR3 consists of 14 residues. V was clipped by 6 bases and J by 3 bases, with 11 bases between them. The CDR3 nucleotides read TGTGCCAGCAGGGGGCGATCAGCTAATGAAAAACTGTTTTTT. Translation gives CASRGRSANEKLFF.

The V and J genes are TRBV19 and TRBJ1-1, with 9 positions matching TRBD1. The CDR3 runs 16 residues. Germline V gene data show CDR1 as LNHDA and CDR2 as SQIVND (reference sequence). The V and J ends lost 6 bases and 1 base, in that order; junction bases with no gene match: 9. The CDR3 protein is CASRKDRGGGNTEAFF. In DNA form, the CDR3 reads TGTGCCAGTAGGAAGGACAGGGGAGGCGGGAACACTGAAGCTTTCTTT.

The chain recombines TRBV21-1 with TRBJ1-4; TRBD1 is taken as the D call from the table, unchecked against the DNA. TRBV21-1 is a recognized pseudogene. CDR3 length: 19 residues. The CDR3 here is CASSKNTGTGIQLNEKLFF. In nucleotides, the CDR3 is TGTGCCAGCAGCAAAAATACCGGGACAGGGATACAACTAAATGAAAAACTGTTTTTT.

Concerning this clone itself: Additional DNA sequences in this sample encode the identical CDR3. CDR3 in amino acids: CASSPGREKLFF. The CDR3 DNA is TGTGCCAGCTCACCTGGGCGGGAAAAACTGTTTTTT. The V call is TRBV18, the J call TRBJ1-4; the D is unclear. V shed 3 bases and J shed 8 bases, with 7 bases lying between them. This CDR3 region has 12 residues. Looked up from germline, CDR1 is KGHSH and CDR2 is LQKENI.

The gene calls are TRBV29-1 and TRBJ1-4; the match to TRBD1 covers 7 bases. The CDR3 sequence is 15 residues long. Germline CDR1 SQVTM, CDR2 ANQGSEA. V lost 6 bases to trimming and J lost 8 bases; unmatched junction nucleotides: 15. This chain's CDR3 is CSVGGGGTEGEKLFF. CDR3 nucleotide sequence: TGCAGCGTGGGAGGTGGAGGGACAGAGGGCGAAAAACTGTTTTTT.